The text below deals with one T cell receptor beta chain. The antigen remains unidentified. Other nucleotide sequences from this sample produce the same CDR3. The data stem from a study of cytotoxic CD8 clonotypes in ibrutinib-treated CLL. Study-level points and caveats: The times at which samples were taken varied between sustained-remission and progressing patients.

Using immunoSEQ multiplex PCR, the repertoire was profiled, and TCRdb retains in-frame clones only, with some absent. Here the sample spans 200,000 to 250,000 clones, over 65% being singletons. This CDR3 is built from 14 residues. The V end was cut by 3 bases, the J end by 0 bases, with 9 bases between. The germline V gene encodes CDR1 KGHSH and CDR2 LQKENI. Specimen: PBMCs, collected after 12 months of ibrutinib treatment. The rearrangement uses TRBV18 and TRBJ2-7; a weak D match, TRBD2 (6 bases). The clonotype originates from a human donor with chronic lymphocytic leukemia. The chain's CDR3 is CASSPGTSSYEQYF. DNA of the CDR3: TGTGCCAGCTCACCGGGGACTTCCTCCTACGAGCAGTACTTC.